This is a list of T cell receptor beta chains from one sample in a study of T cells in Graves' hyperthyroidism and ophthalmopathy. MiXCR, run by TCRdb on the multiplex PCR reads, gives a single entry per CDR3 protein. The sample lists about 580,000 distinct CDR3 sequences, about 15% occurring once. The sequencing input was blood. These receptors all stem from a woman in her 30s with Graves' hyperthyroidism that later progressed to Graves' ophthalmopathy. CDR3s include the opening cysteine and the closing phenylalanine or tryptophan. D genes are given only for firm matches. Size tells how often a clone was seen (once, few, many) or the class of an expanded clone, and some rows leave it out.

TGCAGTGCCAGGGGGACAGGGGAGAATAATTCACCCCTCCACTTT CSARGTGENNSPLHF - 15 TRBV20-1 TRBD1 TRBJ1-6
TGTGCCAGCAGCCAGTTTCGACCCCTTGAATCCCTCCACTTT CASSQFRPLESLHF few 14 TRBV13 - TRBJ1-6
TGTGCCAGCAGCGACCGACTAGCGAGGGACATTCAGTACTTC CASSDRLARDIQYF many 14 TRBV11-3 TRBD2 TRBJ2-4
TGTGCCAGCAGCTCTCCTCGACTAGCGGGAGGGGCTTCGGGAAACATTCAGTACTTC CASSSPRLAGGASGNIQYF many 19 TRBV11-2 TRBD2 TRBJ2-4
TGCAGTGCTAAGTTCCTAGCGGTATATGGCACAGATACGCAGTATTTT CSAKFLAVYGTDTQYF once 16 TRBV20-1 TRBD2 TRBJ2-3
TGCAGTGCTACGTTGGGGGAGCAAGAGACCCAGTACTTC CSATLGEQETQYF - 13 TRBV20-1 - TRBJ2-5
TGTGCCTGGAGTGTTATTAGCGGCGCAGATACGCAGTATTTT CAWSVISGADTQYF many 14 TRBV30 - TRBJ2-3
TGTGCCATCAGTGAGAATCCGACGGCAACTAATGAAAAACTGTTTTTT CAISENPTATNEKLFF many 16 TRBV10-3 - TRBJ1-4
TGTGCCAGCAGCCTAGCGGGAGATCAAGAGACCCAGTACTTC CASSLAGDQETQYF few 14 TRBV6-1 TRBD2 TRBJ2-5
TGTGCCAGTAGTATACAGGGGGACTACGAGCAGTACTTC CASSIQGDYEQYF few 13 TRBV19 TRBD1 TRBJ2-7
TGTGCCAGCCAGGGGGCAGGCGAGACCCAGTACTTC CASQGAGETQYF - 12 TRBV12-3/TRBV12-4 TRBD1 TRBJ2-5
TGTGCCAGCAGTAACCTTCCACAGGGGGCGGACACTGAAGCTTTCTTT CASSNLPQGADTEAFF many 16 TRBV28 TRBD1 TRBJ1-1
TGTGCCAGCAGTCCTCGGACAGGGAAATCCTACAATGAGCAGTTCTTC CASSPRTGKSYNEQFF many 16 TRBV27 TRBD1 TRBJ2-1
TGCAGCGTTGTAGGGACAGTGAACACTGAAGCTTTCTTT CSVVGTVNTEAFF many 13 TRBV29-1 TRBD1 TRBJ1-1
TGTGCCAGCAGCTTCTTGGGACAGAACACCGGGGAGCTGTTTTTT CASSFLGQNTGELFF many 15 TRBV7-9 - TRBJ2-2
TGTGCCAGCAGCTTCAACGGTGGGGAGACCCAGTACTTC CASSFNGGETQYF many 13 TRBV7-3 - TRBJ2-5